These 18 T cell receptor beta chains were sequenced from one sample in a study of cytomegalovirus exposure and HLA in healthy donors. Primers: 60 Vbeta forward and 13 Jbeta reverse. Measured with immunoSEQ multiplex PCR; TCRdb has only the in-frame clones, and not every one. The data show tens of thousands of clones, almost 70% seen once. What was sequenced was PBMCs. The origin of the receptors is a man aged 30 to 45 in good health and CMV-seronegative.

The genes are TRBV10-3 and TRBJ1-1; 7 nucleotides agree with TRBD1. J was trimmed by 7 bases and V by 7 bases; bases with no gene match: 3. Germline CDR1 and CDR2: ENHRY and SYGVKD. This CDR3 comprises 11 residues. DNA of the CDR3: TGTGCCATCATGGGACAGAGTGAAGCTTTCTTT. This sequence encodes CAIMGQSEAFF.

This clone has just a few counts. The gene calls are TRBV5-1 and TRBJ2-1; D remains ambiguous. Germline V gene lookup returns CDR1 SGHRS and CDR2 YFSETQ. The CDR3 spans 14 residues. Trimming removed 4 bases from V and 2 bases from J, with 10 bases in between. The CDR3 coding sequence is TGCGCCAGCAGCCCTATTTCGCCCTACAATGAGCAGTTCTTC. As protein: CASSPISPYNEQFF.

This rearrangement joins TRBV28 to TRBJ1-2; D remains unclear. This CDR3 comprises 10 residues. The germline V and J ends were trimmed by 8 bases and 5 bases, with 6 bases remaining between them. CDR1 is MDHEN, CDR2 SYDVKM, per germline. The CDR3 DNA sequence: TGTGCCAGCTGGAGATATGGCTACACCTTC. Translating it yields CASWRYGYTF.

The rearrangement joins TRBV5-1 to TRBJ2-2, with TRBD2 identical over 12 bases. CDR1 and CDR2 from the germline V gene are SGHRS and YFSETQ. The CDR3 consists of 15 residues. V dropped 4 bases and J dropped 5; count of bases not matched to a gene: 3. CDR3 sequence: CASSIGLAGTGELFF. The CDR3 DNA follows: TGCGCCAGCAGCATCGGACTAGCGGGAACCGGGGAGCTGTTTTTT.

This clone was seen a handful of times. The J gene is TRBJ1-4, the V gene TRBV28, with TRBD1 identical over 7 bases. Germline CDR1 MDHEN, CDR2 SYDVKM. The trim removed 6 bases at V and 6 bases at J, leaving 13 bases unmatched. The CDR3 runs 16 residues. CDR3 bases: TGTGCCAGCAGCTATCGGAGGACAGGCGCGTATGAAAAACTGTTTTTT. The encoded protein is CASSYRRTGAYEKLFF.

The chain employs TRBV9 and TRBJ2-3; 8 nucleotides agree with TRBD1. Looked up from germline, CDR1 is SGDLS and CDR2 is YYNGEE. There are 15 residues in the CDR3. V gave up 0 bases and J gave up 0 bases; unmatched junction bases: 0. Written as DNA, the CDR3 is TGTGCCAGCAGCGTAGGGGACAGGAGCACAGATACGCAGTATTTT. Amino acid sequence: CASSVGDRSTDTQYF.

This clone was recorded once. The genes are TRBV5-4 and TRBJ2-1; 9 nucleotides align to TRBD2. Trimming removed 0 bases from V and 2 bases from J; junction bases left unmatched: 9. Germline CDR1 SGHNT, CDR2 YYREEE (reference sequence). This CDR3 is 18 amino acids long. The CDR3 sequence: CASSLGLAGPPTYNEQFF. The CDR3 DNA sequence: TGTGCCAGCAGCTTGGGGCTAGCGGGGCCCCCTACCTACAATGAGCAGTTCTTC.

V usage is TRBV6-4 and J usage is TRBJ2-1; 9 bases map to TRBD2. V lost 3 bases, J lost 13 bases, and 7 bases stayed unmatched. The CDR3 has 13 residues. CDR1 is MRHNA and CDR2 is SNTAGT in the germline V gene. The CDR3 protein is CASSDQRGVSQFF. CDR3 nucleotides: TGTGCCAGCAGTGATCAGCGGGGGGTCTCTCAGTTCTTC.

The chain couples TRBV29-1 to TRBJ1-4; 8 nucleotides agree with TRBD1. In germline, CDR1 is SQVTM, CDR2 ANQGSEA. With V trimmed by 4 bases and J by 8 bases, 9 bases remained unmatched. CDR3 length equals 14 residues. CDR3: CSVGLQGAGEKLFF. The CDR3 DNA is TGCAGCGTTGGCCTCCAGGGGGCGGGCGAAAAACTGTTTTTT.

This clone was detected a few times. The rearrangement joins TRBV10-3 to TRBJ2-7; possible D gene TRBD2, 6 bases. Deletions cut 3 bases from V and 2 bases from J, with 32 bases between. In germline, CDR1 is ENHRY, CDR2 SYGVKD. The CDR3 sequence is 21 residues long. CDR3 DNA sequence: TGTGCCATCAGTGAAGGTATGGGACGGGGGATCTCCACTACTCATACCTACGAGCAGTACTTC. It is translated as CAISEGMGRGISTTHTYEQYF.

This clone was seen just once. The rearrangement links TRBV4-3 to TRBJ2-3, with no clear D. Germline V CDR1 and CDR2: LGHNA, YSLEER. The CDR3 has 13 amino acids. Trimming took off 0 bases at V and 5 bases at J, with 6 bases between the two ends. CDR3 loop: CASSQEGGDTQYF. The DNA for the CDR3 is TGCGCCAGCAGCCAAGAAGGCGGAGATACGCAGTATTTT.

The J gene is TRBJ2-1, the V gene TRBV28; 7 nucleotides match TRBD1. The CDR3 contains 19 residues. The germline V gene has CDR1 MDHEN and CDR2 SYDVKM. The V gene end was trimmed by 4 bases and the J gene end by 4 bases; junction bases not matched to a gene: 19. CDR3 bases: TGTGCCAGCAGTTATCCGGGACAGCTGACTCCTTCCCTGTACAATGAGCAGTTCTTC. This encodes CASSYPGQLTPSLYNEQFF. Drawing the rest from reference TRBV28 and TRBJ2-1, the complete variable domain is DVKVTQSSRYLVKRTGEKVFLECVQDMDHENMFWYRQDPGLGLRLIYFSYDVKMKEKGDIPEGYSVSREKKERFSLILESASTNQTSMYLCASSYPGQLTPSLYNEQFFGPGTRLTVL.

This sequence joins TRBV5-1 and TRBJ2-1; 14 bases are a match to TRBD2. Trimming removed 4 bases from V and 7 bases from J; junction bases left unmatched: 4. This CDR3 has 15 amino acids. Germline V gene sequence: CDR1 SGHRS, CDR2 YFSETQ. The CDR3 sequence is CASSNGTSGGNEQFF. CDR3 nucleotide sequence: TGCGCCAGCAGCAACGGGACTAGCGGGGGAAATGAGCAGTTCTTC.

This clone came up once. J is TRBJ2-3 and V is TRBV12-5; D is unclear. V lost 1 base to trimming and J lost 0 bases, with 5 bases between them. This CDR3 has 14 residues. From germline, CDR1 is LGHNT and CDR2 FRNRAP. In DNA form, the CDR3 reads TGTGCTAGTGGTTTGGGAGGAAGCACAGATACGCAGTATTTT. Protein sequence: CASGLGGSTDTQYF.

The chain joins TRBV18 to TRBJ1-5; D call uncertain. Germline V gene lookup returns CDR1 KGHSH and CDR2 LQKENI. V was cut by 2 bases and J by 2 bases, with 4 bases left in between. CDR3 length: 13 amino acids. CDR3: CASSPAGNQPQHF. The CDR3 DNA follows: TGTGCCAGCTCACCAGCGGGCAATCAGCCCCAGCATTTT.

CDR3 protein: CASSQEAHRVGEQYF. The CDR3 bases are TGCGCCAGCAGCCAAGAAGCCCACAGGGTCGGCGAGCAGTACTTC. The genes are TRBV4-3 and TRBJ2-7, with D tentatively TRBD1 (6 bases). This CDR3 comprises 15 residues. Germline CDR1 reads LGHNA; CDR2 reads YSLEER. Trimming pared 0 bases from V and 6 bases from J, leaving 15 bases between.

This clone was counted a few times. This chain joins TRBV25-1 and TRBJ1-2; the match to TRBD1 covers 7 bases. Germline V CDR1 and CDR2: MGHDK, SYGVNS. The CDR3 runs to 13 residues. V dropped 5 bases and J dropped 6; count of bases not matched to a gene: 6. Here the CDR3 DNA reads TGTGCCAGCAGTAAATTAGGACAGGATGGCTACACCTTC. It encodes CASSKLGQDGYTF.

This clone was observed a single time. This chain joins TRBV5-1 and TRBJ2-1; tentative D call: TRBD2 (5 bases). The ends were cut back, 0 bases at V and 2 bases at J, with 9 bases in the middle. Germline assignment: CDR1 SGHRS and CDR2 YFSETQ. This CDR3 contains 15 residues. CDR3 residues: CASSLDPGTYNEQFF. The CDR3 DNA is TGCGCCAGCAGCTTGGATCCGGGGACCTACAATGAGCAGTTCTTC.